The clone carrying this T cell receptor (beta chain) was seen many times. TCR beta CDR3 regions were amplified from RNA. HTBI primers drove first-round RT-PCR of the TCR CDR3. TCRdb re-called the multiplex PCR reads with MiXCR, one entry per CDR3 protein. The table records around 580,000 distinct CDR3 sequences, 15% to 20% of them present only once. This sample was included in a study of T cells in Graves' hyperthyroidism and ophthalmopathy. The CDR3 is 14 amino acids. CDR1 SQVTM and CDR2 ANQGSEA come from the germline V gene. Deletions cut 7 bases from V and 0 bases from J, with 13 bases between. Sequencing input: blood. The receptor's source is a woman younger than 30 with Graves' hyperthyroidism. The J gene is TRBJ2-1, the V gene TRBV29-1; no clear D. CDR3 DNA: TGCAGCGCGATCCCATTGATCTCCTACAATGAGCAGTTCTTC. Residues: CSAIPLISYNEQFF.